This T cell receptor (beta chain) is from a study of blood T cell repertoires in COVID-19. Study as a whole: Some COVID-19 samples were acute and others convalescent; all came from the United States, Italy and Spain. Sources were T cells, B-cell-depleted T cells, or PBMCs; the material itself was cDNA or gDNA.

Authors' methods: Scientists estimated how many nucleated cells there were by amplifying reference gene primers. TCRdb's table, derived via immunoSEQ multiplex PCR, lists solely in-frame clones and lacks some. That table supplies the V and J calls and clone size; D and trimming were determined from the DNA. There are nearly 350,000 clones in the sample; around 86% occur only once, and nearly 6.5% lies in the top ten. Looked up from germline, CDR1 is MNHEY and CDR2 is SMNVEV (reference sequence). The CDR3 covers 15 residues. V gave up 0 bases and J gave up 7 bases, with 12 bases separating them. This clone was seen a single time.

This clonotype was obtained from a woman aged 45-60 years with COVID-19, enrolled during active disease. The sequencing sample was made of peripheral blood. This chain connects TRBV27 to TRBJ2-2; D is possibly TRBD1 (5 bases). CDR3: CASSLSAGSGGELFF. CDR3 bases: TGTGCCAGCAGTTTATCGGCAGGGTCGGGCGGGGAGCTGTTTTTT.